A selection of T cell receptor beta chains follows, all from one sample in a study of blood T cell repertoires in COVID-19. TCRdb's table, derived via immunoSEQ multiplex PCR, lists solely in-frame clones and lacks some. The sample consists of a few hundred thousand clones, over 75% of them appearing once. The material sequenced was peripheral blood. The receptors originated from a woman aged 55-69 years with acute or convalescent COVID-19. Each CDR3 is given with its conserved first and last residue. The D gene is left open where the match is weak.

d_gene	j_gene	v_gene	CDR3aa
TRBD1	TRBJ1-2	TRBV18	CASSPGTGMGGYTF
-	TRBJ1-1	TRBV18	CASSPGAEMNTEAFF
-	TRBJ1-4	TRBV30	CAWEGGNNEKLFF
-	TRBJ1-1	TRBV19	CASSIWGQMNTEAFF
-	TRBJ2-2	TRBV4-2	CASSQGGSSRELFF
-	TRBJ2-7	TRBV28	CASSPTGSYEQYF
-	TRBJ2-3	TRBV6-5	CASTLPGHTDTQYF
-	TRBJ2-1	TRBV20-1	CSATEGGPIDEQFF
TRBD1	TRBJ2-7	TRBV5-4	CASSRDRGTYEQYF
TRBD1	TRBJ2-1	TRBV24-1	CATSDPIPGGQGEDEQFF
TRBD1	TRBJ1-5	TRBV7-9	CASSQVQGNSNQPQHF
TRBD1	TRBJ1-5	TRBV30	CAWRGAGTGEQPQHF
-	TRBJ2-7	TRBV24-1	CATYIKGGAIYEQYF
TRBD1	TRBJ2-1	TRBV5-1	CASSDGTGGTNEQFF
-	TRBJ1-6	TRBV7-9	CASSGPRAGNSPLHF
TRBD1	TRBJ1-1	TRBV24-1	CATRAGTGLNTEAFF
-	TRBJ1-2	TRBV25-1	CASSQGGNYGYTF
-	TRBJ2-5	TRBV4-2	CASSQERRDGRGEETQYF
-	TRBJ2-7	TRBV2	CASSEASGLGLQYF
-	TRBJ1-5	TRBV24-1	CATSGGQVSNQPQHF
-	TRBJ1-2	TRBV5-1	CASSLEFRVGYGYTF
-	TRBJ2-1	TRBV5-6	CASSPPSGFGYNEQFF
-	TRBJ2-5	TRBV19	CASSNIGGGETQYF
-	TRBJ1-5	TRBV21-1	CASSKVEGGWVRYQPQHF
TRBD1	TRBJ2-3	TRBV13	CASSLGQGGTDTQYF
TRBD2	TRBJ2-1	TRBV9	CASSSRTSGREFF
TRBD2	TRBJ2-2	TRBV7-9	CAFPGLAGAGELFF
-	TRBJ1-2	TRBV5-4	CASSLEGAAIGYGYTF
-	TRBJ2-2	TRBV6-6	CASSYSSSRYTGELFF
-	TRBJ2-1	TRBV14	CASSPLGAPLNEQFF
TRBD1	TRBJ2-1	TRBV5-4	CASSGRDRDYNEQFF